These 28 T cell receptor beta chains originate from one sample sequenced in a study of cytomegalovirus exposure and HLA in healthy donors. The PCR had 60 Vbeta and 13 Jbeta primers. Libraries were prepared by immunoSEQ multiplex PCR; TCRdb keeps only in-frame clonotypes and omits some of them. The table has around 200,000 clones, more than 65% seen once. The material sequenced was PBMCs. The receptors stem from a man aged 45 to 65 in good health and CMV-seronegative.

This clone has just a few counts. The chain couples TRBV14 to TRBJ2-3; 7 bases agree with TRBD1. V trimming: 4 bases; J trimming: 5 bases; junction bases outside the gene matches: 12. Germline assignment: CDR1 SGHDN and CDR2 FVKESK. CDR3 size: 16 residues. In DNA form, the CDR3 reads TGTGCCAGCAGCCGACAGGGTAACGTCCGGTTAGATACGCAGTATTTT. It specifies CASSRQGNVRLDTQYF.

This chain links TRBV15 with TRBJ2-5, with a possible D match to TRBD1 (6 bases). Germline-derived CDR1 and CDR2 are LNHNV and YYDKDF (reference sequence). The CDR3 length is 16 residues. With 5 bases removed from V and 5 bases from J, the gap between germline ends came to 21 bases. The chain's CDR3 is CATSGYRKGDSETQYF. As DNA, the CDR3 is TGTGCCACCAGCGGATACCGTAAGGGGGATTCCGAGACCCAGTACTTC.

The chain joins TRBV5-1 to TRBJ2-7; TRBD1 matches at 10 bases. The V gene end was trimmed by 0 bases and the J gene end by 6 bases; junction bases not matched to a gene: 6. The CDR3 length is 15 residues. Germline V gene lookup returns CDR1 SGHRS and CDR2 YFSETQ. The CDR3 bases are TGCGCCAGCAGCTTGGAGGGGCGGGACAGGGGCGAGCAGTACTTC. Translated: CASSLEGRDRGEQYF.

This rearrangement joins TRBV19 to TRBJ2-1, with 9 bases fitting TRBD2. The length of the CDR3 is 15 residues. The V and J ends lost 6 bases and 6 bases, in that order; junction bases with no gene match: 9. In germline, CDR1 is LNHDA, CDR2 SQIVND (reference sequence). The CDR3, as DNA: TGTGCCAGTAGGCGACCGGGACTAGCTGGCAATGAGCAGTTCTTC. Translating it yields CASRRPGLAGNEQFF.

The J gene is TRBJ1-1, the V gene TRBV5-1, with TRBD1 identical over 7 bases. This CDR3 comprises 18 residues. CDR1 and CDR2 (germline): SGHRS, YFSETQ. The junction had 15 bases not matched to a gene; V was cut back by 4 bases and J by 0 bases. DNA for the CDR3: TGCGCCAGCAGCGCTACAGGGGAAGGGGCCTACATGAACACTGAAGCTTTCTTT. This gives the protein CASSATGEGAYMNTEAFF.

The chain employs TRBV28 and TRBJ2-7, with a weak D call TRBD1 (6 bases). CDR1 is MDHEN and CDR2 is SYDVKM in the germline V gene. V was shortened by 11 bases and J by 0 bases, with 20 bases between the two germline ends. This CDR3 has 15 amino acids. In DNA form, the CDR3 reads TGTGCCCCTATCAGCCCACAGGGTAGCTCCTACGAGCAGTACTTC. Protein: CAPISPQGSSYEQYF. Full variable domain (missing parts from reference TRBV28 and TRBJ2-7): DVKVTQSSRYLVKRTGEKVFLECVQDMDHENMFWYRQDPGLGLRLIYFSYDVKMKEKGDIPEGYSVSREKKERFSLILESASTNQTSMYLCAPISPQGSSYEQYFGPGTRLTVT.

V is TRBV5-1 and J is TRBJ1-5; 10 bases align to TRBD1. The CDR3 totals 15 residues. The junction had 3 bases not matched to a gene; V was cut back by 4 bases and J by 2 bases. Looked up from germline, CDR1 is SGHRS and CDR2 is YFSETQ. In DNA, the CDR3 is TGCGCCAGCAGCCTCGGACAGGGGGGCAATCAGCCCCAGCATTTT. It translates to CASSLGQGGNQPQHF.

The gene calls are TRBV11-3 and TRBJ2-1, with D unclear. Germline V lookup: CDR1 SGHNT, CDR2 YENEEA. V was cut by 2 bases and J by 5 bases, with 10 bases left in between. There are 14 residues in the CDR3. This CDR3 is CASSLSPQDNEQFF. The DNA of the CDR3 is TGTGCCAGCAGCTTATCTCCACAAGACAATGAGCAGTTCTTC.

This clone has more than one count but fewer than ten. The V and J genes are TRBV6-6 and TRBJ1-2, with D unclear. Trimming took off 1 base at V and 4 bases at J, with 7 bases between the two ends. The CDR3 totals 13 residues. Germline CDR1 and CDR2: MNHNY and SVGAGI (reference sequence). CDR3 nucleotide sequence: TGTGCCAGCAGTTACTTAGGAGTCTATGGCTACACCTTC. Translated, it gives CASSYLGVYGYTF.

V and J are TRBV19 and TRBJ2-7; D might be TRBD1 (7 bases). The CDR3 has 16 residues. Germline CDR1 and CDR2: LNHDA and SQIVND (reference sequence). V was cut by 2 bases and J by 4 bases, with 18 bases left in between. DNA for the CDR3: TGTGCCAGTAGTATACGGAACAGGGGAGGCAAATACGAGCAGTACTTC. Encoded protein: CASSIRNRGGKYEQYF.

The chain employs TRBV4-1 and TRBJ2-1; maybe TRBD2 (6 bases). Trimming removed 2 bases from V and 6 bases from J, with 23 bases in between. Germline V gene lookup returns CDR1 MGHRA and CDR2 YSYEKL. This CDR3 contains 18 residues. The CDR3 spells CASSQPTRGRGTLNEQFF. The DNA of the CDR3 is TGCGCCAGCAGCCAACCCACCCGGGGGAGAGGAACTCTCAATGAGCAGTTCTTC.

The CDR3 DNA reads TGTGCCAGCAGCTTAGATCGAGGCGAGCAGTACTTC. This encodes CASSLDRGEQYF. V usage is TRBV11-2 and J usage is TRBJ2-5; no clear D. The DNA end lines up better with TRBJ2-7; the J call may be wrong. The CDR3 has 12 amino acids. CDR1 is SGHAT, CDR2 FQNNGV, per germline.

In regard to this clone: The identical CDR3 is also encoded by other nucleotide sequences in the sample. The chain recombines TRBV7-3 with TRBJ2-5, with D uncertain. This CDR3 has 13 amino acids. Per the germline V gene, CDR1 is SGHTA and CDR2 is FQGTGA. The V end was cut by 5 bases, the J end by 0 bases, with 7 bases between. The CDR3 DNA reads TGTGCCAGCAGCCTCTCCTACCAAGAGACCCAGTACTTC. It codes for CASSLSYQETQYF.

CDR3 in DNA: TGTGCCAGCCAGTCAGTACGCAACACCGGGGAGCTGTTTTTT. Translating it yields CASQSVRNTGELFF. The chain uses TRBV2 and TRBJ2-2; D gene unclear. Per germline, CDR1 SNHLY and CDR2 FYNNEI. The V end lost 8 bases, the J end lost 2 bases, and 12 bases lay between the germline ends. The CDR3 loop spans 14 amino acids.

This chain connects TRBV6-1 to TRBJ1-5; D not resolved. This CDR3 contains 15 residues. With 1 base removed from V and 2 bases from J, the gap between germline ends came to 9 bases. Germline loops: CDR1 MNHNS, CDR2 SASEGT. DNA of the CDR3: TGTGCCAGCAGTGAAGGTACCGGGGGCAATCAGCCCCAGCATTTT. It is translated as CASSEGTGGNQPQHF.

The chain links TRBV5-6 to TRBJ2-1; no clear D gene. Deletions cut 0 bases from V and 9 bases from J, with 4 bases between. The CDR3 loop spans 11 amino acids. Germline loops: CDR1 SGHDT, CDR2 YYEEEE. CDR3 DNA sequence: TGTGCCAGCAGCTTGGCCGGTGAGCAGTTCTTC. It specifies CASSLAGEQFF.

The chain has TRBV28 and TRBJ2-7; the match to TRBD1 covers 9 bases. This CDR3 comprises 13 residues. Germline values: CDR1 MDHEN, CDR2 SYDVKM. The trim removed 5 bases at V and 7 bases at J, leaving 6 bases unmatched. CDR3 in amino acids: CASSQTGGREQYF. The CDR3 DNA is TGTGCCAGCAGTCAGACAGGGGGAAGGGAGCAGTACTTC.

Notes on this clone: Different DNA sequences within this sample yield the same CDR3. This chain connects TRBV5-1 to TRBJ2-7; the match to TRBD2 covers 8 bases. V shed 2 bases and J 0 bases; nucleotides not matched to a gene: 1. Germline values: CDR1 SGHRS, CDR2 YFSETQ. The length of the CDR3 is 14 residues. CDR3 residues: CASSFSGNSYEQYF. The DNA of the CDR3 is TGCGCCAGCAGCTTTAGCGGGAACTCCTACGAGCAGTACTTC.

There are a few counts of this clone. V and J are TRBV2 and TRBJ2-7; perhaps TRBD2 as D (5 bases). Between the trimmed V and J ends, which lost 4 bases and 4 bases, there was a span of 17 bases. The CDR3 runs 15 residues. In germline, CDR1 is SNHLY, CDR2 FYNNEI. In nucleotides, the CDR3 is TGTGCCAGCAGTGGGTCGCTCGCCGAGGGATACGAGCAGTACTTC. Amino acids: CASSGSLAEGYEQYF.

About this clone: Germline and junction disagree at one end, which may indicate a read error. The rearrangement joins TRBV4-2 to TRBJ2-6, with D possibly TRBD1 on 5 matching bases. Germline V CDR1 and CDR2: LGHNA, YNFKEQ. CDR3 length: 17 amino acids. CDR3 DNA sequence: TGTGCCAGCAGCCAGGACCCCCCCGCCTCTGGGGCCAACGGCCTGACTTTC. Amino acids: CASSQDPPASGANGLTF.

The rearrangement links TRBV2 to TRBJ2-7; 7 nucleotides line up with TRBD1. This CDR3 is 14 amino acids long. With 5 bases clipped from V and 7 bases from J, the junction kept 11 bases outside the gene matches. Germline lookup yields CDR1 SNHLY and CDR2 FYNNEI. The CDR3 reads CASSPSATGWEQYF. The CDR3 DNA reads as TGTGCCAGCAGTCCCTCGGCGACAGGGTGGGAGCAGTACTTC.

This clone appeared a single time. V usage is TRBV5-1 and J usage is TRBJ2-5, with TRBD1 identical over 7 bases. Germline CDR1 is SGHRS and CDR2 is YFSETQ. CDR3 length equals 14 residues. The V gene end was trimmed by 5 bases and the J gene end by 2 bases; junction bases not matched to a gene: 6. CDR3 coding DNA: TGCGCCAGCAGTCAGTACAGGGGACAAGAGACCCAGTACTTC. Residues: CASSQYRGQETQYF.

The chain carries TRBV7-7 and TRBJ2-2; the match to TRBD2 covers 12 bases. CDR1 SSHAT and CDR2 FNYEAQ come from the germline V gene (reference sequence). The CDR3 loop spans 15 amino acids. J was trimmed by 6 bases and V by 5 bases; bases with no gene match: 4. CDR3 loop: CASSPSSGRAGELFF. The CDR3 DNA reads TGTGCCAGCAGCCCTTCTAGCGGGAGGGCCGGGGAGCTGTTTTTT.

This clone was detected once. The chain is built from TRBV7-3 and TRBJ2-5, with a possible D match to TRBD1 (6 bases). In germline, CDR1 is SGHTA, CDR2 FQGTGA. The CDR3 extends over 15 amino acids. V lost 3 bases and J 2 bases, leaving 13 bases between the germline ends. The CDR3 region has the DNA TGTGCCAGCAGCTTTAAGGCACAGGGTCAAGAGACCCAGTACTTC. Encoded protein: CASSFKAQGQETQYF.

DNA for the CDR3: TGTGCCAGCAGCTCCCAGGGGAACACTGAAGCTTTCTTT. It translates to CASSSQGNTEAFF. This chain links TRBV5-5 with TRBJ1-1; D possibly corresponds to TRBD1 (5 bases). The V end lost 3 bases, the J end lost 1 base, and 7 bases lay between the germline ends. The germline V gene encodes CDR1 SGHKS and CDR2 YYEKEE (reference sequence). The CDR3 loop spans 13 amino acids.

This clone was seen a few times. The J gene is TRBJ2-7, the V gene TRBV28, with a tentative D call TRBD1 (5 bases). V shed 5 bases and J shed 2 bases, with 16 bases lying between them. The CDR3 sequence is 15 residues long. The germline V gene encodes CDR1 MDHEN and CDR2 SYDVKM. The CDR3 DNA reads as TGTGCCAGCAGTCTTCCGAAGGGGTCCCCCTACGAGCAGTACTTC. Translated, it gives CASSLPKGSPYEQYF.

The rearrangement links TRBV4-2 to TRBJ2-1, with 13 positions matching TRBD2. There are 18 residues in the CDR3. The V and J ends lost 0 bases and 5 bases, in that order; junction bases with no gene match: 7. Germline V gene sequence: CDR1 LGHNA, CDR2 YNFKEQ. In DNA, the CDR3 is TGTGCCAGCAGCCAAGAGAGGCCGACTAGCGGGAGGAACAATGAGCAGTTCTTC. It is translated as CASSQERPTSGRNNEQFF.

The genes are TRBV18 and TRBJ1-1; the D gene is possibly TRBD1 (5 bases). The CDR3 covers 16 residues. V dropped 3 bases and J dropped 0 bases, with 14 bases sitting between them. CDR1 is KGHSH, CDR2 LQKENI, per germline. The CDR3: CASSPRMGGMNTEAFF. CDR3 DNA: TGTGCCAGCTCACCGCGAATGGGGGGTATGAACACTGAAGCTTTCTTT. Filled out from reference TRBV18 and TRBJ1-1, the complete variable domain reads NAGVMQNPRHLVRRRGQEARLRCSPMKGHSHVYWYRQLPEEGLKFMVYLQKENIIDESGMPKERFSAEFPKEGPSILRIQQVVRGDSAAYFCASSPRMGGMNTEAFFGQGTRLTVV.